Presented here are 8 T cell receptor beta chains from one specimen sequenced in a study of shared clonotypes between healthy human individuals. The table came from immunoSEQ multiplex PCR; TCRdb's copy has only in-frame clones and leaves some out. The sample has roughly 400,000 clones; roughly 96% are singletons. Sequencing was carried out using memory CD8+ T cells sorted from blood. Stated subset: CD45RO+ cells pooled with CCR7-negative TemRA cells. Every receptor here comes from a man aged 30 to 39 in good health.

The chain is built from TRBV6-1 and TRBJ1-2, with D tentatively TRBD1 (6 bases). CDR3 length: 13 residues. The germline V gene encodes CDR1 MNHNS and CDR2 SASEGT. Trimming stripped 8 bases from V and 4 bases from J, with 14 bases between. CDR3 amino acids: CASARQQGYGYTF. Here the CDR3 DNA reads TGTGCCAGCGCCCGTCAACAGGGCTATGGCTACACCTTC.

The rearrangement links TRBV6-1 to TRBJ2-5; TRBD2 agrees at 14 bases. The CDR3 loop spans 15 amino acids. J gave up 4 bases and V 10 bases, and 8 bases lay outside the gene matches. Germline loops: CDR1 MNHNS, CDR2 SASEGT. The CDR3 protein is CATPGLAGEVETQYF. The CDR3 region has the DNA TGTGCCACCCCGGGACTAGCGGGAGAGGTAGAGACCCAGTACTTC.

This rearrangement joins TRBV2 to TRBJ2-7, with 8 nucleotides matching TRBD2. This CDR3 is built from 16 residues. The junction had 17 bases not matched to a gene; V was cut back by 7 bases and J by 6 bases. In germline, CDR1 is SNHLY, CDR2 FYNNEI. CDR3 sequence (DNA): TGTGCCAGCACCAACTTACGACGAGGACTAGCTTTCGAGCAGTACTTC. Translating gives CASTNLRRGLAFEQYF.

The chain recombines TRBV19 with TRBJ2-5; D gene unclear. Looked up from germline, CDR1 is LNHDA and CDR2 is SQIVND (reference sequence). The CDR3 runs to 13 residues. Between the trimmed V and J ends, which lost 3 bases and 4 bases, there was a span of 9 bases. The CDR3 region has the DNA TGTGCCAGTAGTATTAGTCACGGAGAGACCCAGTACTTC. This encodes CASSISHGETQYF.

V usage is TRBV30 and J usage is TRBJ1-2; no clear D gene. Trimming shortened V by 3 bases and J by 5 bases, and 7 bases separated the two germline ends. Per germline, CDR1 GTSNPN and CDR2 SVGIG (reference sequence). There are 11 residues in the CDR3. CDR3 DNA sequence: TGTGCCTGGAGCCGGGAGTATGGCTACACCTTC. Its translation is CAWSREYGYTF.

V is TRBV11-2 and J is TRBJ1-3, with a tentative D call TRBD1 (5 bases). V dropped 5 bases and J dropped 0 bases, with 14 bases sitting between them. The CDR3 is 16 residues long. Germline CDR1 is SGHAT and CDR2 is FQNNGV. The CDR3, as DNA: TGTGCCAGCAGCCCCATTCCAGGGATCTCTGGAAACACCATATATTTT. Amino acid sequence: CASSPIPGISGNTIYF.

This clone was seen once. J is TRBJ1-3 and V is TRBV19, with D hard to call. The CDR3 runs 16 residues. The germline V gene encodes CDR1 LNHDA and CDR2 SQIVND (reference sequence). The V end was cut by 2 bases, the J end by 4 bases, with 15 bases between. The CDR3 nucleotides are TGTGCCAGTAGTATAAAGACCCCTACAAGGGGAAACACCATATATTTT. Translating gives CASSIKTPTRGNTIYF.

This clone was seen only once. V gene TRBV2 combines with J gene TRBJ1-2, with a tentative D call TRBD1 (6 bases). CDR3 length equals 13 residues. Germline assignment: CDR1 SNHLY and CDR2 FYNNEI. The V end lost 7 bases, the J end lost 8 bases, and 17 bases lay between the germline ends. CDR3 protein: CASNGGAGKGYTF. CDR3 bases: TGTGCCAGCAACGGGGGGGCAGGGAAGGGCTACACCTTC.